The entry that follows covers one TCR beta chain sequence. The data were taken from a study of blood T cell repertoires in COVID-19. Study-wide context: Specimens from acute and convalescent COVID-19 originated in the United States, Italy and Spain. T cells, B-cell-depleted T cells, or PBMCs provided the cDNA or gDNA that served as material.

The Seattle site enrolled patients during active infection and followed them longitudinally. The authors' processing: Amplified reference gene primers provided the basis for estimating nucleated cell counts. Here immunoSEQ multiplex PCR was the method, and the copy in TCRdb shows in-frame clones only, minus some. The DNA gave D and trimming, while V, J and clone size come from that table. Seen here are about 170,000 clones, roughly 93% observed once, and the top ten hold about 5.3%. The V and J ends lost 4 bases and 9 bases, in that order; junction bases with no gene match: 7. The germline CDR1 and CDR2 sequences are MNHEY and SVGAGI. The CDR3 length is 14 residues.

Sequenced sample: peripheral blood. The clonotype originates from a man aged 18 to 29 with COVID-19, enrolled during active disease. The chain joins TRBV6-5 to TRBJ2-1, with TRBD1 matching over 9 bases. The DNA of the CDR3 is TGTGCCAGCAGTTCCGGACAGGGGCCTTCTGAGCAGTTCTTC. This sequence encodes CASSSGQGPSEQFF.